This T cell receptor beta chain originates from a study of blood T cell repertoires in COVID-19. Study information: COVID-19 samples, acute and convalescent, were from the United States, Italy and Spain.

In the authors' workflow: Researchers report that nucleated cell counts were estimated from reference gene primer amplification. Clones were read by immunoSEQ multiplex PCR, and TCRdb kept only the in-frame ones, dropping some. V, J and clone size are taken as reported in that table, and D and trimming were inferred from the DNA itself. The data contain approximately 160,000 clones, 80% to 85% of them singletons. With respect to this clone: The junction departs from germline at one end; a sequencing error may be responsible.

Germline CDR1 reads PRHDT; CDR2 reads FYEKMQ (reference sequence). This CDR3 is 13 amino acids long. This sequence joins TRBV13 and TRBJ1-2; 8 nucleotides line up with TRBD1. The specimen was peripheral blood. This receptor was obtained from a woman over 75 with active or convalescent COVID-19. CDR3 nucleotide sequence: TGTGCCAGCACCTTAGACAGGGGCTATGGCTACACCTTC. Its translation is CASTLDRGYGYTF.